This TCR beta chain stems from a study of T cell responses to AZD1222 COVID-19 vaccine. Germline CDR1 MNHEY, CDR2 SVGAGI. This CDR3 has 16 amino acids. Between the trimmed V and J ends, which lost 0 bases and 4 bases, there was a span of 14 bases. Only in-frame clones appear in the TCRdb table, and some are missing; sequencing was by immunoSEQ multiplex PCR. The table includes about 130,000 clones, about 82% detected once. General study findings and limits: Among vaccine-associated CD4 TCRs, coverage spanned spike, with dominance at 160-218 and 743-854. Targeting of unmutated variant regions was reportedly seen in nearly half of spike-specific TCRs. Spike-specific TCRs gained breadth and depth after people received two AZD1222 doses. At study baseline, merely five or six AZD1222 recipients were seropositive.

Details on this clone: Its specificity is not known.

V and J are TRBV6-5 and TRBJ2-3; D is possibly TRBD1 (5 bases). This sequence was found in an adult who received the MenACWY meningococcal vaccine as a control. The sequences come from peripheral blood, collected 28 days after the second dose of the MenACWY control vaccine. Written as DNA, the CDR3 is TGTGCCAGCAGTTACTCAGGGCAGGGTGGTTCAGATACGCAGTATTTT. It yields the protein CASSYSGQGGSDTQYF.